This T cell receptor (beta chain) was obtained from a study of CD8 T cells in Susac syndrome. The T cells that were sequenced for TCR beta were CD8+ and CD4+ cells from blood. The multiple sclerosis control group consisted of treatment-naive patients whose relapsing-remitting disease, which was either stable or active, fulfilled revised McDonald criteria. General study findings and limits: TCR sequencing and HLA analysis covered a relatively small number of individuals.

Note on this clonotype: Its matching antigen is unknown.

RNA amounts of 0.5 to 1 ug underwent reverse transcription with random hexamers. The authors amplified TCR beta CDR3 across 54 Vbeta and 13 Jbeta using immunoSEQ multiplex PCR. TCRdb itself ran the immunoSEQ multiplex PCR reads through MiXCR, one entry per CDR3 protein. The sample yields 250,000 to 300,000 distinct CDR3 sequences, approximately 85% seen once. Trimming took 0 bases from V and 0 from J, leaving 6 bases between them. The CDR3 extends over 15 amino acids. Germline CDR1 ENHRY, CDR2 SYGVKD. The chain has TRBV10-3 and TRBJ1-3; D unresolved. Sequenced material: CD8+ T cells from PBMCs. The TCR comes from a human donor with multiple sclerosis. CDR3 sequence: CAISESHISGNTIYF. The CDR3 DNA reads TGTGCCATCAGTGAGTCGCACATCTCTGGAAACACCATATATTTT.